This is a list of T cell receptor beta chains from one sample in a study of response to subunit inactivated influenza vaccine. One entry per CDR3 protein results from TCRdb running MiXCR on the RT-PCR reads. The repertoire consists of about 780,000 distinct CDR3 sequences, with around 20% occurring once and the leading ten covering about a tenth. This sample comprised PBMCs from blood, obtained about 5 days after vaccination. These TCRs come from a man aged 45-65 years who received an inactivated influenza vaccine. CDR3s leave out the opening cysteine and the closing phenylalanine or tryptophan. Fields, in order: CDR3 protein, J gene, V gene, D gene. D genes are given only for firm matches.

ASSLRDKNYNEQF TRBJ2-1 TRBV7-8 .
ASSLGPRGWSSAGNTIY TRBJ1-3 TRBV11-2 .
ASSSGGRTSNEKLF TRBJ1-4 TRBV28 .
AIRGLTYEQY TRBJ2-7 TRBV10-3 TRBD2
ASSLVYENSYNEQF TRBJ2-1 TRBV7-2 .
SATATSGNNEQF TRBJ2-1 TRBV20-1 .
ASKDSPVDTQY TRBJ2-3 TRBV10-2 .
ASSLDVIWGYNEQF TRBJ2-1 TRBV11-2 .
ASSPRESSYNEQF TRBJ2-1 TRBV18 .
SAREQGAYEQY TRBJ2-7 TRBV20-1 .
ASSPIFLAENGDEQF TRBJ2-1 TRBV13 TRBD2
ATSEAGLLGYT TRBJ1-2 TRBV24-1 .
ASSLGGGTDTQY TRBJ2-3 TRBV5-1 .
ASSLGTGAGDEQY TRBJ2-7 TRBV7-6 TRBD1
ASSFDGRETQY TRBJ2-5 TRBV28 .
ASSFRGGSSYEQY TRBJ2-7 TRBV12-3/TRBV12-4 TRBD2
SASKGGIDGYT TRBJ1-2 TRBV20-1 .